The 9 T cell receptor beta chains in this list originate from one sample, sequenced in a study of identical twins. MiXCR was run by TCRdb on the 5' RACE reads, yielding one entry per CDR3 protein. The table has some 500,000 distinct CDR3 sequences, approximately 14% seen once; the top ten hold over 0.5%. These sequences were also reported in another study, on yellow fever vaccine responses in identical twins.

The source material was CD4+ T cells sorted from blood. All receptors derive from a woman aged 18-29 years in good health.

This clonotype has more than one count but fewer than ten. The rearrangement joins TRBV7-9 to TRBJ2-5; TRBD2 agrees at 9 bases. The V and J ends lost 4 bases and 5 bases, in that order; junction bases with no gene match: 8. Germline values: CDR1 SEHNR, CDR2 FQNEAQ (reference sequence). The CDR3 spans 15 residues. The DNA of the CDR3 is TGTGCCAGCAGCTCCTTAGCGGGAGTGGTGGAGACCCAGTACTTC. It translates to CASSSLAGVVETQYF.

V gene TRBV27 combines with J gene TRBJ2-2; tentatively, D is TRBD2 (5 bases). The CDR3 has 15 residues. V shed 3 bases and J shed 6 bases, with 14 bases lying between them. Germline CDR1 reads MNHEY; CDR2 reads SMNVEV (reference sequence). For the CDR3, the DNA is TGTGCCAGCAGTTTGGTCGGGGATTGGGCCGGGGAGCTGTTTTTT. Translating it yields CASSLVGDWAGELFF.

This clonotype was detected only a few times. The V call is TRBV10-3, the J call TRBJ1-2; 7 bases are a match to TRBD1. The V gene's germline CDR1 is ENHRY and CDR2 SYGVKD. J was trimmed by 8 bases and V by 4 bases; bases with no gene match: 10. This CDR3 region has 14 residues. CDR3 DNA: TGTGCCATCAGTGCTGGTCAGGGAGGGGGCGGCTACACCTTC. As protein: CAISAGQGGGGYTF.

The chain combines TRBV5-1 with TRBJ2-7; the D gene is possibly TRBD1 (6 bases). The ends were cut back, 4 bases at V and 6 bases at J, with 11 bases in the middle. The CDR3 has 12 amino acids. Germline V gene lookup returns CDR1 SGHRS and CDR2 YFSETQ. CDR3 amino acids: CASSPDRTEQYF. Written as DNA, the CDR3 is TGCGCCAGCAGCCCAGACAGGACCGAGCAGTACTTC.

The chain uses TRBV3-1 and TRBJ2-5; perhaps TRBD1 as D (5 bases). V was clipped by 1 base and J by 5 bases, with 11 bases between them. This CDR3 comprises 14 residues. Germline V CDR1 and CDR2: LGHDT, YNNKEL (reference sequence). Written as DNA, the CDR3 is TGTGCCAGCAGCCAAGGGCAGGGTATGGAGACCCAGTACTTC. Translated: CASSQGQGMETQYF.

CDR3 coding DNA: TGTGCCAGCAGTCACGGGGACAGAAGATACAATGAGCAGTTCTTC. Translation: CASSHGDRRYNEQFF. The chain has TRBV6-2 or TRBV6-3 and TRBJ2-1; 7 bases align to TRBD1. There are 15 residues in the CDR3. The germline CDR1 and CDR2 sequences are MNHEY and SVGEGT. V dropped 5 bases and J dropped 4; count of bases not matched to a gene: 8.

The sample holds a few counts of this clonotype. CDR3 bases: TGTGCCAGCAGCTTAGTTCGGTCGAAGAGCACAGATACGCAGTATTTT. Amino acid sequence: CASSLVRSKSTDTQYF. V and J are TRBV7-8 and TRBJ2-3; D remains unclear. The V and J ends lost 1 base and 0 bases respectively, with 11 bases between them. Germline values: CDR1 SGHVS, CDR2 FQNEAQ. CDR3 size: 16 residues.

The V gene is TRBV29-1, the J gene TRBJ1-2; D call uncertain. The CDR3 is made up of 12 amino acids. Germline loops: CDR1 SQVTM, CDR2 ANQGSEA. V dropped 3 bases and J dropped 1 base, with 6 bases sitting between them. CDR3 nucleotides: TGCAGCGTTGACCCGGGTAACTATGGCTACACCTTC. Its translation is CSVDPGNYGYTF.

The chain has TRBV27 and TRBJ1-2, with TRBD1 matching over 10 bases. CDR3 length: 15 amino acids. CDR1 and CDR2 (germline): MNHEY, SMNVEV (reference sequence). J lost 5 bases, V lost 2 bases, and 5 bases had no gene match. The CDR3 loop reads CASSLTGTGVYGYTF. CDR3 sequence (DNA): TGTGCCAGCAGTTTAACTGGGACAGGGGTTTATGGCTACACCTTC.